This T cell receptor (beta chain) came from a study of blood T cell repertoires in COVID-19. Study overall: PBMCs, B-cell-depleted T cells, or T cells provided the cDNA or gDNA that made up the material.

Sequencing was performed with immunoSEQ multiplex PCR; in TCRdb, only in-frame clones are kept and a portion is missing. The profile shows roughly 410,000 clones, around 89% of them singletons. The CDR3 extends over 17 amino acids. Germline trimming cut 1 base from V and 5 bases from J; bases unmatched to any gene: 11. Germline loops: CDR1 SGHTA, CDR2 FQGNSA. This receptor was obtained from a woman between 40 and 55 years old with COVID-19, enrolled during active disease. Sequenced input: peripheral blood. The chain joins TRBV7-2 to TRBJ2-7; TRBD1 aligns across 10 bases. CDR3 sequence reads: CASSLEAVRQGAHEQYF. CDR3 bases: TGTGCCAGCAGCTTAGAAGCGGTACGACAGGGGGCTCACGAGCAGTACTTC.